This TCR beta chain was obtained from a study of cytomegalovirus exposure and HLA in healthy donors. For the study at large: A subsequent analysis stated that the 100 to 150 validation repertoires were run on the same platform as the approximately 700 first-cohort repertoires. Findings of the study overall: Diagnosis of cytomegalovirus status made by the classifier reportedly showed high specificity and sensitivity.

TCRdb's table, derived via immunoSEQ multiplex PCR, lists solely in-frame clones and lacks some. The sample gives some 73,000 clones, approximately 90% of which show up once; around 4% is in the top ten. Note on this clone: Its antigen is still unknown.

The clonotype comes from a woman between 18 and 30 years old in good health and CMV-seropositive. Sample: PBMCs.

Here the CDR3 DNA reads TGTGCCAGCAGCTTAGCAGGTTTTAGCCACGAGCAGTACTTC. This encodes CASSLAGFSHEQYF. V usage is TRBV7-9 and J usage is TRBJ2-7; D gene ambiguous. Germline loops: CDR1 SEHNR, CDR2 FQNEAQ (reference sequence). The CDR3 sequence is 14 residues long. The germline V and J ends were trimmed by 0 bases and 5 bases, with 11 bases remaining between them.